This passage covers 9 T cell receptor beta chains from one sample sequenced in a study of CD8+ T cells in alopecia areata. cDNA prepared by RNA extraction and subsequent reverse transcription served as the template for sequencing. Data came from immunoSEQ multiplex PCR; TCRdb stores just in-frame clones and leaves some out. The sample holds about 150,000 clones, more than 45% seen once. Material: CD8+ T cells sorted from blood, obtained at week 0. The receptors stem from a human donor with alopecia areata.

This clone has only one observation. The chain couples TRBV6-6 to TRBJ2-2; D is ambiguous. The CDR3 covers 12 residues. Germline values: CDR1 MNHNY, CDR2 SVGAGI (reference sequence). Trimming pared 7 bases from V and 6 bases from J, leaving 9 bases between. CDR3 coding DNA: TGTGCCAGCATGGAGTGGGCCGGGGAGCTGTTTTTT. This sequence encodes CASMEWAGELFF.

The chain links TRBV15 to TRBJ1-6; D is possibly TRBD1 (6 bases). V lost 2 bases and J lost 8, with 13 bases in between. The CDR3 loop spans 15 amino acids. Germline V gene lookup returns CDR1 LNHNV and CDR2 YYDKDF (reference sequence). CDR3 DNA sequence: TGTGCCACCAGCAGATCGAACAGGGTTGATTCACCCCTCCACTTT. Its translation: CATSRSNRVDSPLHF. Full variable domain (rest looked up from reference TRBV15 and TRBJ1-6): DAMVIQNPRYQVTQFGKPVTLSCSQTLNHNVMYWYQQKSSQAPKLLFHYYDKDFNNEADTPDNFQSRRPNTSFCFLDIRSPGLGDTAMYLCATSRSNRVDSPLHFGNGTRLTVT.

The chain employs TRBV4-3 and TRBJ1-1; the D is unclear. The germline V and J ends were trimmed by 0 bases and 0 bases, with 2 bases remaining between them. Per germline, CDR1 LGHNA and CDR2 YSLEER. This CDR3 is 13 amino acids long. The CDR3 DNA reads as TGCGCCAGCAGCCAAGATCTGAACACTGAAGCTTTCTTT. Residues: CASSQDLNTEAFF.

The chain carries TRBV29-1 and TRBJ1-4; 7 nucleotides line up with TRBD1. The CDR3 is 15 residues long. Per the germline V gene, CDR1 is SQVTM and CDR2 is ANQGSEA. With 4 bases clipped from V and 1 base from J, the junction kept 6 bases outside the gene matches. CDR3 in amino acids: CSVGGRQGTNEKLFF. The CDR3 nucleotides read TGCAGCGTTGGGGGGCGACAGGGAACTAATGAAAAACTGTTTTTT.

The chain uses TRBV29-1 and TRBJ1-1; 8 bases line up with TRBD1. Germline assignment: CDR1 SQVTM and CDR2 ANQGSEA. The V and J ends lost 1 base and 3 bases, in that order; junction bases with no gene match: 10. The CDR3 length is 16 residues. The CDR3 region has the DNA TGCAGCGTTGAAGGCCAGGGGGCCCGCGGGTACACTGAAGCTTTCTTT. It encodes CSVEGQGARGYTEAFF. Complete variable domain (other parts from reference TRBV29-1 and TRBJ1-1): SAVISQKPSRDICQRGTSLTIQCQVDSQVTMMFWYRQQPGQSLTLIATANQGSEATYESGFVIDKFPISRPNLTFSTLTVSNMSPEDSSIYLCSVEGQGARGYTEAFFGQGTRLTVV.

The rearrangement uses TRBV4-3 and TRBJ1-1; D is undetermined. Germline loops: CDR1 LGHNA, CDR2 YSLEER. This CDR3 is 15 amino acids long. V lost 0 bases and J lost 0, with 8 bases in between. CDR3 amino acids: CASSQDVVMNTEAFF. The CDR3 DNA sequence: TGCGCCAGCAGCCAAGATGTAGTCATGAACACTGAAGCTTTCTTT.

The table lists this clone with a few counts. This chain uses TRBV6-6 with TRBJ2-5, with a weak D call TRBD2 (6 bases). The germline V and J ends were trimmed by 7 bases and 5 bases, with 17 bases remaining between them. From germline, CDR1 is MNHNY and CDR2 SVGAGI (reference sequence). CDR3 length equals 14 residues. DNA for the CDR3: TGTGCCAGCACCATACGGGGGAGGAGTGAGACCCAGTACTTC. Encoded protein: CASTIRGRSETQYF.

This clone was detected only a few times. V usage is TRBV4-3 and J usage is TRBJ2-1; 10 bases map to TRBD2. Germline V gene sequence: CDR1 LGHNA, CDR2 YSLEER. V lost 0 bases, J lost 8 bases, and 4 bases stayed unmatched. The CDR3 has 15 amino acids. CDR3 region: CASSQDRSGGDEQFF. The CDR3 DNA follows: TGCGCCAGCAGCCAAGATAGGAGCGGGGGGGATGAGCAGTTCTTC.

This clone was observed a few times. The V call is TRBV13, the J call TRBJ2-7, with 8 nucleotides matching TRBD1. V was pared by 4 bases and J by 2 bases, with 7 bases of the junction left unmatched. The germline gives CDR1 PRHDT, CDR2 FYEKMQ (reference sequence). The CDR3 is 15 residues long. For the CDR3, the DNA is TGTGCCAGCAGCTGGCAGGGGGCCGGCGCCTACGAGCAGTACTTC. This sequence encodes CASSWQGAGAYEQYF.